Reported below is one T cell receptor beta chain. The antigen remains unidentified. This PCR relied on a set of 60 Vbeta primers and 13 Jbeta primers. Libraries were prepared by immunoSEQ multiplex PCR; TCRdb keeps only in-frame clonotypes and omits some of them. The listing contains tens of thousands of clones. The data were obtained in a study of cytomegalovirus exposure and HLA in healthy donors. The CDR3 is 15 residues long. Per the germline V gene, CDR1 is MNHNS and CDR2 is SASEGT. Trimming at V came to 6 bases and at J to 1 base, leaving 6 bases not matched to a gene. Study observations and caveats: Most TCR sequences were seen very rarely across donors, but some public TCRs occurred in many. In a later analysis, V- and J-gene trimming of beta chains associated with a DCLRE1C missense variant, replicated independently.

Sequencing was carried out using PBMCs. The sequence came from a man aged 25-40 years in good health and CMV-seropositive. The chain recombines TRBV6-1 with TRBJ2-5, with TRBD2 matching over 9 bases. The CDR3 DNA sequence: TGTGCCAGCAGGGGCGGGAGGGCGTCCCAAGAGACCCAGTACTTC. Translated, it gives CASRGGRASQETQYF.